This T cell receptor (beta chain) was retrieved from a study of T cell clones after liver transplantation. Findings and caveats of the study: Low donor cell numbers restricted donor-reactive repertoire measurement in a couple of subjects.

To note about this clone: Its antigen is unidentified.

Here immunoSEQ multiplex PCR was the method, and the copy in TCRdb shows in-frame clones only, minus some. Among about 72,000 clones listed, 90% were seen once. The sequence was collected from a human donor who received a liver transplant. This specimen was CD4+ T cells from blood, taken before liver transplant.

The CDR3 loop is CASIYRDSTTDTQYF. CDR3 in DNA: TGTGCCAGCATATATCGGGACTCCACCACAGATACGCAGTATTTT. The J gene is TRBJ2-3, the V gene TRBV6-1; D perhaps matches TRBD2 (6 bases). The ends were cut back, 7 bases at V and 2 bases at J, with 16 bases in the middle. The CDR3 is 15 residues long. Germline V lookup: CDR1 MNHNS, CDR2 SASEGT.